These T cell receptor beta chains were read from a single sample in a study of T cell responses to AZD1222 COVID-19 vaccine. Clones were read by immunoSEQ multiplex PCR, and TCRdb kept only the in-frame ones, dropping some. The sample includes 180,000 or so clones, around 94% of them seen just once. The material sequenced was peripheral blood, taken on day 0 of AZD1222 vaccination. These receptor sequences come from an adult in good health. The CDR3 runs from the conserved cysteine through the conserved F or W. A D gene is named only where the DNA matches it firmly. Not all rows give a size; the values are once, few, many and, for expanded clones, a class.

v_call: TRBV5-1; j_call: TRBJ2-5; d_call: -; clone_size: -; cdr3_aa: CASSQTGWGRRETQYF; cdr3_nt: TGCGCCAGCAGCCAAACAGGGTGGGGACGTCGAGAGACCCAGTACTTC
v_call: TRBV10-3; j_call: TRBJ2-7; d_call: TRBD2; clone_size: -; cdr3_aa: CAISPTSRALAGEDEQYF; cdr3_nt: TGTGCCATCAGCCCAACATCACGAGCGCTAGCGGGAGAAGACGAGCAGTACTTC
v_call: TRBV6-5; j_call: TRBJ1-6; d_call: -; clone_size: -; cdr3_aa: CASSYPNSPLHF; cdr3_nt: TGTGCCAGCAGTTACCCCAATTCACCCCTCCACTTT
v_call: TRBV6-5; j_call: TRBJ1-1; d_call: -; clone_size: -; cdr3_aa: CATNRDHRGTEAFF; cdr3_nt: TGTGCCACCAACCGGGACCACCGAGGCACTGAAGCTTTCTTT
v_call: TRBV19; j_call: TRBJ2-2; d_call: TRBD1; clone_size: -; cdr3_aa: CASSDRGTGELFF; cdr3_nt: TGTGCCAGTAGTGACAGGGGCACCGGGGAGCTGTTTTTT
v_call: TRBV30; j_call: TRBJ1-1; d_call: -; clone_size: -; cdr3_aa: CAWSYGGAEAFF; cdr3_nt: TGTGCCTGGTCCTACGGGGGAGCTGAAGCTTTCTTT
v_call: TRBV29-1; j_call: TRBJ1-1; d_call: -; clone_size: -; cdr3_aa: CSATEGEAFF; cdr3_nt: TGCAGCGCCACCGAAGGGGAAGCTTTCTTT
v_call: TRBV7-9; j_call: TRBJ2-7; d_call: TRBD1; clone_size: -; cdr3_aa: CASRFFDRADEQYF; cdr3_nt: TGTGCCAGCAGGTTCTTTGACAGGGCCGACGAGCAGTACTTC
v_call: TRBV27; j_call: TRBJ2-7; d_call: -; clone_size: -; cdr3_aa: CASSFHGRDEQYF; cdr3_nt: TGTGCCAGCAGTTTTCACGGGAGAGACGAGCAGTACTTC
v_call: TRBV7-8; j_call: TRBJ1-5; d_call: -; clone_size: -; cdr3_aa: CASSQGTGNQPQHF; cdr3_nt: TGTGCCAGCAGCCAAGGGACCGGGAATCAGCCCCAGCATTTT
v_call: TRBV5-5; j_call: TRBJ1-4; d_call: -; clone_size: -; cdr3_aa: CASSLFLETGSVELFF; cdr3_nt: TGTGCCAGCAGCTTGTTTCTTGAAACAGGGTCAGTGGAACTGTTTTTT
v_call: TRBV28; j_call: TRBJ1-5; d_call: -; clone_size: -; cdr3_aa: CASSLRAFNQPQHF; cdr3_nt: TGTGCCAGCAGTTTAAGGGCTTTCAATCAGCCCCAGCATTTT
v_call: TRBV3-1/TRBV3-2; j_call: TRBJ1-2; d_call: -; clone_size: -; cdr3_aa: CASSLGLPGDYGYTF; cdr3_nt: TGTGCCAGCAGCCTCGGCCTTCCAGGTGACTATGGCTACACCTTC
v_call: TRBV19; j_call: TRBJ1-5; d_call: -; clone_size: few; cdr3_aa: CASSSGRNQPQHF; cdr3_nt: TGTGCCAGTTCCTCGGGGAGAAATCAGCCCCAGCATTTT
v_call: TRBV10-1; j_call: TRBJ1-1; d_call: -; clone_size: -; cdr3_aa: CASSEGGRTEAFF; cdr3_nt: TGCGCCAGCAGTGAGGGTGGTCGCACTGAAGCTTTCTTT
v_call: TRBV27; j_call: TRBJ2-7; d_call: -; clone_size: -; cdr3_aa: CASSLSGMRSYEQYF; cdr3_nt: TGTGCCAGCAGTTTATCTGGGATGAGGTCCTACGAGCAGTACTTC
v_call: TRBV27; j_call: TRBJ1-5; d_call: -; clone_size: -; cdr3_aa: CASSPRLGISFQPQHF; cdr3_nt: TGTGCCAGCAGTCCGAGGTTGGGGATTAGTTTTCAGCCCCAGCATTTT
v_call: TRBV4-1; j_call: TRBJ2-4; d_call: -; clone_size: -; cdr3_aa: CASTRTALAKNIQYF; cdr3_nt: TGCGCCAGCACCCGGACAGCCCTAGCCAAAAACATTCAGTACTTC
v_call: TRBV6-6; j_call: TRBJ2-5; d_call: TRBD1; clone_size: -; cdr3_aa: CASSPRDSPRAQYF; cdr3_nt: TGTGCCAGCAGCCCTAGGGACAGTCCAAGGGCCCAGTACTTC
v_call: TRBV19; j_call: TRBJ1-2; d_call: TRBD1; clone_size: -; cdr3_aa: CASSTGQGANGYTF; cdr3_nt: TGTGCCAGTAGTACGGGACAGGGGGCGAATGGCTACACCTTC
v_call: TRBV4-2; j_call: TRBJ2-6; d_call: -; clone_size: -; cdr3_aa: CASSQGQIGANVLTF; cdr3_nt: TGTGCCAGCAGCCAAGGTCAGATTGGGGCCAACGTCCTGACTTTC
v_call: TRBV7-9; j_call: TRBJ1-2; d_call: -; clone_size: -; cdr3_aa: CASSAQGKRSGYTF; cdr3_nt: TGTGCCAGCAGCGCGCAGGGTAAAAGGTCCGGCTACACCTTC
v_call: TRBV16; j_call: TRBJ1-1; d_call: -; clone_size: -; cdr3_aa: CASSQWPEAFF; cdr3_nt: TGTGCCAGCAGCCAATGGCCTGAAGCTTTCTTT
v_call: TRBV10-1; j_call: TRBJ2-2; d_call: -; clone_size: -; cdr3_aa: CASSEAGTGELFF; cdr3_nt: TGCGCCAGCAGTGAAGCCGGCACCGGGGAGCTGTTTTTT
v_call: TRBV28; j_call: TRBJ2-1; d_call: TRBD2; clone_size: -; cdr3_aa: CASSLTGGSQFF; cdr3_nt: TGTGCCAGCAGTTTGACGGGGGGAAGTCAGTTCTTC
v_call: TRBV30; j_call: TRBJ2-5; d_call: -; clone_size: -; cdr3_aa: CAWSRDVQETQYF; cdr3_nt: TGTGCCTGGAGTCGGGACGTTCAAGAGACCCAGTACTTC
v_call: TRBV3-1/TRBV3-2; j_call: TRBJ2-3; d_call: -; clone_size: -; cdr3_aa: CASSSDRGASLADTQYF; cdr3_nt: TGTGCCAGCAGCTCTGATAGGGGGGCTAGCTTGGCAGATACGCAGTATTTT
v_call: TRBV6-2/TRBV6-3; j_call: TRBJ2-2; d_call: -; clone_size: -; cdr3_aa: CASSDRNTGELFF; cdr3_nt: TGTGCCAGCAGTGACAGGAACACCGGGGAGCTGTTTTTT
v_call: TRBV19; j_call: TRBJ1-5; d_call: TRBD1; clone_size: -; cdr3_aa: CASGTGTGGRLGNQPQHF; cdr3_nt: TGTGCCAGTGGTACCGGGACAGGGGGCAGGTTGGGCAATCAGCCCCAGCATTTT
v_call: TRBV2; j_call: TRBJ1-5; d_call: TRBD1; clone_size: -; cdr3_aa: CASTGQGSQPQHF; cdr3_nt: TGTGCCAGCACGGGACAGGGAAGTCAGCCCCAGCATTTT
v_call: TRBV7-9; j_call: TRBJ1-4; d_call: -; clone_size: -; cdr3_aa: CASSVLGLTNEKLFF; cdr3_nt: TGTGCCAGCAGCGTTTTGGGGCTCACTAATGAAAAACTGTTTTTT
v_call: TRBV5-1; j_call: TRBJ2-1; d_call: TRBD2; clone_size: -; cdr3_aa: CASSSSVGTSGLRDEQFF; cdr3_nt: TGCGCCAGCAGCTCCTCGGTTGGGACTAGCGGGCTTCGGGATGAGCAGTTCTTC
v_call: TRBV28; j_call: TRBJ2-5; d_call: -; clone_size: -; cdr3_aa: CASSLRQEETQYF; cdr3_nt: TGTGCCAGCAGCCTCCGACAGGAAGAGACCCAGTACTTC
v_call: TRBV15; j_call: TRBJ1-5; d_call: -; clone_size: -; cdr3_aa: CATSRVTGSTNQPQHF; cdr3_nt: TGTGCCACCAGCAGAGTTACAGGGTCGACCAATCAGCCCCAGCATTTT
v_call: TRBV25-1; j_call: TRBJ2-3; d_call: -; clone_size: -; cdr3_aa: CAINTQYF; cdr3_nt: TGTGCCATCAATACGCAGTATTTT
v_call: TRBV2; j_call: TRBJ2-5; d_call: -; clone_size: -; cdr3_aa: CASRGRYGYQETQYF; cdr3_nt: TGTGCCAGCAGGGGCCGGTATGGGTACCAAGAGACCCAGTACTTC
v_call: TRBV2; j_call: TRBJ2-3; d_call: -; clone_size: -; cdr3_aa: CASSPGVLTDTQYF; cdr3_nt: TGTGCCAGCAGTCCGGGAGTCCTCACAGATACGCAGTATTTT
v_call: TRBV6-4; j_call: TRBJ1-1; d_call: -; clone_size: -; cdr3_aa: CASQGQGENTEAFF; cdr3_nt: TGTGCCAGCCAGGGTCAGGGAGAGAACACTGAAGCTTTCTTT
v_call: TRBV28; j_call: TRBJ1-2; d_call: -; clone_size: -; cdr3_aa: CASRQGTAVNGYTF; cdr3_nt: TGTGCCAGCAGACAAGGGACCGCAGTTAACGGCTACACCTTC
v_call: TRBV6-5; j_call: TRBJ1-3; d_call: -; clone_size: -; cdr3_aa: CASSWREPSGNTIYF; cdr3_nt: TGTGCCAGCAGTTGGCGGGAGCCCTCTGGAAACACCATATATTTT